The entry that follows covers one TCR beta chain sequence. Its antigen is not known. This record belongs to a study of shared clonotypes between healthy human individuals. Turning to the study itself: Donors were a couple of women and a few men aged 18 to 49.

Both subsets, CD45RA+ naive and CD45RA-negative memory, were split from the CD4+ cells. Data came from immunoSEQ multiplex PCR; TCRdb stores just in-frame clones and leaves some out. The sample comprises some 2,400,000 clones, around 95% of which are singletons, and over 0.1% rests with the top ten. Study results and caveats: A generally larger estimated richness was seen in naive subsets than in memory subsets.

The CDR3 contains 13 residues. V was pared by 0 bases and J by 12 bases, with 12 bases between. The germline CDR1 and CDR2 sequences are GTSNPN and SVGIG (reference sequence). This receptor was obtained from a man aged 18 to 35 in good health. The J gene is TRBJ1-6, the V gene TRBV30; D gene ambiguous. The specimen was naive CD4+ T cells sorted from blood. Subset given: CD45RA+ positively selected. The CDR3 sequence is CAWSVRPAEPLHF. CDR3 nucleotide sequence: TGTGCCTGGAGTGTACGACCGGCAGAACCCCTCCACTTT. Full variable domain (rest looked up from reference TRBV30 and TRBJ1-6): SQTIHQWPATLVQPVGSPLSLECTVEGTSNPNLYWYRQAAGRGLQLLFYSVGIGQISSEVPQNLSASRPQDRQFILSSKKLLLSDSGFYLCAWSVRPAEPLHFGNGTRLTVT.